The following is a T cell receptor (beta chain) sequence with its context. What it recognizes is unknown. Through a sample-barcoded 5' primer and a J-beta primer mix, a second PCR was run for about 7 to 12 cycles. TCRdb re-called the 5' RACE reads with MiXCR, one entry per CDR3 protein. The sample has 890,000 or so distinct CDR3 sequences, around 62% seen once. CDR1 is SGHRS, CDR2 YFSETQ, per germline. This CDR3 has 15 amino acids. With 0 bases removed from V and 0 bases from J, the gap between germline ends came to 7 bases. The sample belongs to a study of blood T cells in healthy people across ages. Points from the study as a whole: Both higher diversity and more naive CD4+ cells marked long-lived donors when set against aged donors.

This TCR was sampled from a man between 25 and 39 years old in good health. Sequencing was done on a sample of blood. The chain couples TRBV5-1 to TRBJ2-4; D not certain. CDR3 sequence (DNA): TGCGCCAGCAGCTTGGGATTTTTAGCCAAAAACATTCAGTACTTC. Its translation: CASSLGFLAKNIQYF.